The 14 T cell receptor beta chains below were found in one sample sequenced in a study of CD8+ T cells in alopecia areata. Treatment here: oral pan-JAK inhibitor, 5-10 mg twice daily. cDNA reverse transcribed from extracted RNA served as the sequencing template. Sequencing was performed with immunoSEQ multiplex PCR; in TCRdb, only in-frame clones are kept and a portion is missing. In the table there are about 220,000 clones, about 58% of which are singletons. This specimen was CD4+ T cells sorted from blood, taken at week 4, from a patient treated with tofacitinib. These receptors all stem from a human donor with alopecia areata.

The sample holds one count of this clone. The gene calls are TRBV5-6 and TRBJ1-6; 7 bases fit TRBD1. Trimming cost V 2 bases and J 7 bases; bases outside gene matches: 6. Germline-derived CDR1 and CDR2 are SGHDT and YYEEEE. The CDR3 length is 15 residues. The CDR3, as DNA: TGTGCCAGCAGCTTAGGACAGGCACCGAATTCACCCCTCCACTTT. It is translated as CASSLGQAPNSPLHF.

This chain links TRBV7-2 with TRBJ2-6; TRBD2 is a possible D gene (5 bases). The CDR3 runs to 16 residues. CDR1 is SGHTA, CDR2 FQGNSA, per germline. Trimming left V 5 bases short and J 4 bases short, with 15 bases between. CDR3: CASSPSTGWGANVLTF. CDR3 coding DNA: TGTGCCAGCAGCCCGAGTACGGGGTGGGGGGCCAACGTCCTGACTTTC.

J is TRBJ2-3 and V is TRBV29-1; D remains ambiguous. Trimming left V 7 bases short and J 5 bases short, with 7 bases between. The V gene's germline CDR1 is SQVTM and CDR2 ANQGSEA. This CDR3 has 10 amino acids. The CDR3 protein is CSAYQDTQYF. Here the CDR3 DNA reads TGCAGCGCGTATCAAGATACGCAGTATTTT.

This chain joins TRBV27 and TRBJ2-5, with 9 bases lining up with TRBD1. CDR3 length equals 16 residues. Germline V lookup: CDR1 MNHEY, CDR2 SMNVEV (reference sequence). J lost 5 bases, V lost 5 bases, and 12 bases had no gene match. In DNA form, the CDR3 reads TGTGCCAGCAGTCCACTGGGACAGGGTTCGGTGGAGACCCAGTACTTC. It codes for CASSPLGQGSVETQYF.

The CDR3 sequence is CASSLSGTFNEKLFF. For the CDR3, the DNA is TGTGCCAGCAGCTTATCCGGGACCTTTAATGAAAAACTGTTTTTT. The rearrangement uses TRBV7-2 and TRBJ1-4; D may be TRBD1 (5 bases). The germline V gene has CDR1 SGHTA and CDR2 FQGNSA. V was clipped by 2 bases and J by 4 bases, with 11 bases between them. The CDR3 consists of 15 residues.

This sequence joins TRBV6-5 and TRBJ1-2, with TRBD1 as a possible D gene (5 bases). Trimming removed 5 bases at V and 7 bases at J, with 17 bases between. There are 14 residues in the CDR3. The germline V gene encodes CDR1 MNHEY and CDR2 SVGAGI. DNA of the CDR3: TGTGCCAGCAGTCCCCCCTTCCAGGGATCTGGCTACACCTTC. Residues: CASSPPFQGSGYTF.

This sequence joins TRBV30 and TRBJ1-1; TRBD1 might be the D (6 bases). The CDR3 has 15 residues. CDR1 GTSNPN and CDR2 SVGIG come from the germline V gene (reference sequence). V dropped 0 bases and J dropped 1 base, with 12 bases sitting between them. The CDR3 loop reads CAWSVGGLSNTEAFF. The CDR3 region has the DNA TGTGCCTGGAGTGTCGGGGGGCTTTCGAACACTGAAGCTTTCTTT.

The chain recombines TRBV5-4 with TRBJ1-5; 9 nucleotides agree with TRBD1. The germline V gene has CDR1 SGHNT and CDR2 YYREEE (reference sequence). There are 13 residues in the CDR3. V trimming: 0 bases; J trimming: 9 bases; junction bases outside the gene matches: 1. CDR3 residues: CASSLDRGRPQHF. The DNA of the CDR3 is TGTGCCAGCAGCTTGGACAGGGGGCGGCCCCAGCATTTT.

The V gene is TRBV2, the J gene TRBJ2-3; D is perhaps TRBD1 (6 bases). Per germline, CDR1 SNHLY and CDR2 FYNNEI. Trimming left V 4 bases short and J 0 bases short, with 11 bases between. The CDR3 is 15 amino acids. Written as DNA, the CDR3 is TGTGCCAGCAGTGGACAGGCTGGGAGCACAGATACGCAGTATTTT. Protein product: CASSGQAGSTDTQYF. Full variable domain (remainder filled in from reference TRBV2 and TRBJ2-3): EPEVTQTPSHQVTQMGQEVILRCVPISNHLYFYWYRQILGQKVEFLVSFYNNEISEKSEIFDDQFSVERPDGSNFTLKIRSTKLEDSAMYFCASSGQAGSTDTQYFGPGTRLTVL.

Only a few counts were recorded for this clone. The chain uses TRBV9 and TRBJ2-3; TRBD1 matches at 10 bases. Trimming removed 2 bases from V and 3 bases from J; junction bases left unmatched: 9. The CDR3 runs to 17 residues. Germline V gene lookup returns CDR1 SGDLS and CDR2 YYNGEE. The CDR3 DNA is TGTGCCAGCAGCGTCGTCCGGGACAGGGGTAGAACAGATACGCAGTATTTT. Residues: CASSVVRDRGRTDTQYF.

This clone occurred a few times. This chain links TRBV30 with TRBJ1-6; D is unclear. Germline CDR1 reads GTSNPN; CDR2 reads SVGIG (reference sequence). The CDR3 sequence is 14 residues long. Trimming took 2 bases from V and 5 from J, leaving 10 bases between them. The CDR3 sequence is CAWSRVANNSPLHF. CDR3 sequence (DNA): TGTGCCTGGAGTCGGGTAGCGAATAATTCACCCCTCCACTTT.

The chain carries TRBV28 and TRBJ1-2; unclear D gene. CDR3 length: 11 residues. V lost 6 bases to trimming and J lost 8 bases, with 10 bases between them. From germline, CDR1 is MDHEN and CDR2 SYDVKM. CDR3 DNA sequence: TGTGCCAGCAGATCTCTCAGAGGCTACACCTTC. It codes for CASRSLRGYTF.

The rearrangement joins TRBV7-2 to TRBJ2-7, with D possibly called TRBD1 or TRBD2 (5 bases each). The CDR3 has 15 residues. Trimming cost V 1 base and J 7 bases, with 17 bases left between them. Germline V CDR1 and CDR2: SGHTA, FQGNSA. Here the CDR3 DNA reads TGTGCCAGCAGCTTAGAGGGACGGATTAAAGGGGAGCAGTACTTC. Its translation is CASSLEGRIKGEQYF.

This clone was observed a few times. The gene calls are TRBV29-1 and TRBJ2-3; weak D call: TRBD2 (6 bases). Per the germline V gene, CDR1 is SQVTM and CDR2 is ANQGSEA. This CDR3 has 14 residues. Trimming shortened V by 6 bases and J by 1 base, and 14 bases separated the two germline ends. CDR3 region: CSVTSRGGTDTQYF. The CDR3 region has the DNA TGCAGCGTGACATCCCGCGGGGGCACAGATACGCAGTATTTT.